The clone carrying this T cell receptor (beta chain) was seen a handful of times. As yet, its antigen is unknown. This sample stems from a study of identical twins. Study-wide results and caveats: In drawing conclusions, the study used cross-sectional statistical analysis and did not follow the same donors.

MiXCR, run by TCRdb on the 5' RACE reads, gives a single entry per CDR3 protein. Of about 520,000 distinct CDR3 sequences detected, about 20% appear once; the ten largest clones hold 0.91%. This same sample was also taken into another study, of T cells expressing NK-cell markers. That investigation notes: In six donors, dominant NKG2C+ clonotypes were roughly 1.0-7.0% of CD8+ T cells.

The TCR comes from a woman aged 18-29 years in good health. The material sequenced was CD4+ T cells sorted from blood.

The CDR3 sequence is CASSQAWAGGVDTQYF. In nucleotides, the CDR3 is TGCGCCAGCAGCCAAGCGTGGGCGGGAGGGGTGGATACGCAGTATTTT. The chain is built from TRBV4-3 and TRBJ2-3; 9 nucleotides match TRBD2. Germline trimming cut 1 base from V and 6 bases from J; bases unmatched to any gene: 8. The length of the CDR3 is 16 residues. Germline V gene lookup returns CDR1 LGHNA and CDR2 YSLEER.